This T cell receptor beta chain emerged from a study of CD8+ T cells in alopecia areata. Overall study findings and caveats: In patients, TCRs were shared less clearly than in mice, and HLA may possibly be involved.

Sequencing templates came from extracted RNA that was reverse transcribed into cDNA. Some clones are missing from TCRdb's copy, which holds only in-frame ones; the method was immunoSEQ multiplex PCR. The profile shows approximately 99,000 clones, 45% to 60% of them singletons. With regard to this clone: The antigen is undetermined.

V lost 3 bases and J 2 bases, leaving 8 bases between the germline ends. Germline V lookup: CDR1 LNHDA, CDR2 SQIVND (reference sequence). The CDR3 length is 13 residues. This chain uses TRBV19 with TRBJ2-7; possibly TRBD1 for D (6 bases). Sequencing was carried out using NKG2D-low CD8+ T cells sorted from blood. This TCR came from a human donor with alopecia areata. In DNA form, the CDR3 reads TGTGCCAGTAGTATGGGACAAGCCTACGAGCAGTACTTC. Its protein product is CASSMGQAYEQYF.